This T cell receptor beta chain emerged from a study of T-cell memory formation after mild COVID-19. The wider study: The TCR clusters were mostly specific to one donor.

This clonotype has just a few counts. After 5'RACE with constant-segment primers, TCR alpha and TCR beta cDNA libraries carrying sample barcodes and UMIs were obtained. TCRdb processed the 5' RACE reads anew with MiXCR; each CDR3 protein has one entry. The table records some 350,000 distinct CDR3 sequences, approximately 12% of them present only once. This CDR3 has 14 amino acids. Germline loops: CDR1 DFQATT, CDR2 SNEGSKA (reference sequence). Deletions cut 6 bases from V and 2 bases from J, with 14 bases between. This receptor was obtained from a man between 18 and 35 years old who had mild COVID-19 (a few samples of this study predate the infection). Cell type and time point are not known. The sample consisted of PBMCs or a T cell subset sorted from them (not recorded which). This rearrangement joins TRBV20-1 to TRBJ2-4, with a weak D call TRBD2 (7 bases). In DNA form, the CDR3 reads TGCAGTGCCCATGGGGGGGCCCCCAAAAACATTCAGTACTTC. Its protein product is CSAHGGAPKNIQYF.